These 13 T cell receptor beta chains came from one sample sequenced in a study of cytotoxic CD8 clonotypes in ibrutinib-treated CLL (dated by TCRdb to the early 2020s). Preparation of the library involved the immunoSEQ multiplex PCR assay. What TCRdb holds here is the immuneACCESS table cut down to in-frame rearrangements. Part of the clones is not present; checked against another copy, under half of the missing clones reflect an unresolved V gene, and the others are unexplained. The sample profile shows 300,000 or so clones; approximately 67% of them were found once. The top ten clones comprise approximately 6% of the sample. Sequences were derived from PBMCs, sampled after 36 months of ibrutinib treatment. Receptor source: a human donor with chronic lymphocytic leukemia.

This chain joins TRBV27 and TRBJ1-4, with D tentatively TRBD1 (5 bases). V gave up 4 bases and J gave up 14 bases, with 20 bases separating them. The CDR3 is 14 residues long. The V gene's germline CDR1 is MNHEY and CDR2 SMNVEV (reference sequence). The chain's CDR3 is CASSSGTGPRGLFF. The DNA of the CDR3 is TGTGCCAGCAGTTCAGGGACCGGGCCTAGAGGTCTGTTTTTT.

V gene TRBV6-6 combines with J gene TRBJ1-5, with a possible D match to TRBD1 (5 bases). V was shortened by 6 bases and J by 2 bases, with 14 bases between the two germline ends. The CDR3 extends over 15 amino acids. Germline CDR1 MNHNY, CDR2 SVGAGI (reference sequence). The CDR3 bases are TGTGCCAGCAGCCACCAGAGGGGAGGCAATCAGCCCCAGCATTTT. Its translation is CASSHQRGGNQPQHF.

This sequence joins TRBV19 and TRBJ1-5, with a weak D call TRBD1 (6 bases). The CDR3 is 16 residues long. Germline V CDR1 and CDR2: LNHDA, SQIVND (reference sequence). Deletions cut 2 bases from V and 1 base from J, with 12 bases between. The CDR3 coding sequence is TGTGCCAGTAGTATACTGGCAGGGGCCAGCAATCAGCCCCAGCATTTT. Translated: CASSILAGASNQPQHF. The full variable domain, in which reference TRBV19 and TRBJ1-5 provide the parts outside the CDR3, is DGGITQSPKYLFRKEGQNVTLSCEQNLNHDAMYWYRQDPGQGLRLIYYSQIVNDFQKGDIAEGYSVSREKKESFPLTVTSAQKNPTAFYLCASSILAGASNQPQHFGDGTRLSIL.

The V call is TRBV19, the J call TRBJ2-7; TRBD1 aligns across 7 bases. CDR3 length: 14 residues. V lost 5 bases, J lost 3 bases, and 7 bases stayed unmatched. The V gene's germline CDR1 is LNHDA and CDR2 SQIVND (reference sequence). CDR3 bases: TGTGCCAGTAGTGTCGCAGGGGGATACTACGAGCAGTACTTC. It codes for CASSVAGGYYEQYF.

The gene calls are TRBV11-2 and TRBJ2-5; D gene unclear. CDR1 and CDR2 from the germline V gene are SGHAT and FQNNGV. V was cut by 1 base and J by 2 bases, with 8 bases left in between. This CDR3 is 14 amino acids long. The DNA of the CDR3 is TGTGCCAGCAGCTTAGTATTCCAGCAAGAGACCCAGTACTTC. Protein product: CASSLVFQQETQYF.

The V call is TRBV10-3, the J call TRBJ1-1; D unresolved. The CDR3 totals 13 residues. Deletions cut 8 bases from V and 1 base from J, with 11 bases between. CDR1 is ENHRY, CDR2 SYGVKD, per germline. In nucleotides, the CDR3 is TGTGCCATCTTAGCCCGTGGGAACACTGAAGCTTTCTTT. The encoded protein is CAILARGNTEAFF.

The V and J genes are TRBV2 and TRBJ2-7; TRBD2 aligns across 12 bases. The junction had 4 bases not matched to a gene; V was cut back by 3 bases and J by 4 bases. From germline, CDR1 is SNHLY and CDR2 FYNNEI. The CDR3 covers 15 residues. CDR3 sequence (DNA): TGTGCCAGCAGTGAGACTAGCGGGAGATCTTACGAGCAGTACTTC. Its protein product is CASSETSGRSYEQYF.

This clone was detected only a few times. The chain combines TRBV19 with TRBJ2-3; D is unresolved. The CDR3 consists of 14 residues. Germline CDR1 is LNHDA and CDR2 is SQIVND (reference sequence). Trimming removed 4 bases from V and 0 bases from J, with 8 bases in between. CDR3 in amino acids: CASSTGPSTDTQYF. CDR3 sequence (DNA): TGTGCCAGTAGTACCGGGCCGAGCACAGATACGCAGTATTTT.

V usage is TRBV15 and J usage is TRBJ2-3; 8 bases map to TRBD2. V lost 1 base and J lost 3; bases outside the gene matches: 9. The CDR3 has 17 residues. Germline loops: CDR1 LNHNV, CDR2 YYDKDF (reference sequence). The CDR3 spells CATSRGEDGGATDTQYF. The CDR3 DNA sequence: TGTGCCACCAGCAGAGGGGAGGACGGGGGGGCAACAGATACGCAGTATTTT.

The chain links TRBV14 to TRBJ2-3; D is tentatively TRBD1 or TRBD2 (6 bases each). V lost 1 base and J lost 9, with 11 bases in between. This CDR3 contains 13 residues. The V gene's germline CDR1 is SGHDN and CDR2 FVKESK. The CDR3 loop is CASSQAGGATQYF. The CDR3 nucleotides are TGTGCCAGCAGCCAAGCCGGGGGCGCGACGCAGTATTTT.

This clone was counted between two and nine times. The CDR3 nucleotides read TGTGCCAGCAGTTCATGGACTTATGAGCAGTTCTTC. It is translated as CASSSWTYEQFF. V usage is TRBV6-5 and J usage is TRBJ2-1; D is perhaps TRBD2 (5 bases). This CDR3 comprises 12 residues. Between the trimmed V and J ends, which lost 4 bases and 8 bases, there was a span of 9 bases. Germline loops: CDR1 MNHEY, CDR2 SVGAGI.

V gene TRBV4-1 combines with J gene TRBJ2-7; 10 bases agree with TRBD2. The CDR3 is 18 amino acids. The V segment lost 1 base and the J segment 3 bases; nucleotides outside the gene matches: 12. Germline lookup yields CDR1 MGHRA and CDR2 YSYEKL. The CDR3 DNA follows: TGCGCCAGCAGCCAAGGGCGGCTAGCGGGAGTGCCCCGCTACGAGCAGTACTTC. Translating it yields CASSQGRLAGVPRYEQYF.

The gene calls are TRBV28 and TRBJ2-7, with a weak D call TRBD2 (6 bases). Trimming cost V 2 bases and J 2 bases, with 13 bases left between them. CDR1 and CDR2 (germline): MDHEN, SYDVKM. The CDR3 contains 15 residues. The CDR3 DNA sequence: TGTGCCAGCAGTTTAGGCGGCGGGACCACCTACGAGCAGTACTTC. It codes for CASSLGGGTTYEQYF.